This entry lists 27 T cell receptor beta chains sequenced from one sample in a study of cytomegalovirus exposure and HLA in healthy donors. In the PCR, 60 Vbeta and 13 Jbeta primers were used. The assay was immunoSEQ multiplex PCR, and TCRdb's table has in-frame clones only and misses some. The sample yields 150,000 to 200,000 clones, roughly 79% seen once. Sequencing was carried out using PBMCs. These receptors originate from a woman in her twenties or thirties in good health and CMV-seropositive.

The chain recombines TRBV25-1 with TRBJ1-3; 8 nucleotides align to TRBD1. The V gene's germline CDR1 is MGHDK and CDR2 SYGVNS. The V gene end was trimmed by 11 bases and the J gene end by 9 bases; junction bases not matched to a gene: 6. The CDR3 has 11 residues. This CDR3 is CASDRGSTIYF. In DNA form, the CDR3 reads TGTGCCTCCGACAGGGGATCCACCATATATTTT.

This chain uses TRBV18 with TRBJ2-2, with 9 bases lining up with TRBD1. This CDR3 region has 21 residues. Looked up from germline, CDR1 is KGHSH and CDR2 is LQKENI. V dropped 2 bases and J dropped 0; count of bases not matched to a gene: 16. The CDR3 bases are TGTGCCAGCTCACCAACCGGGACAGGGAGGCTAGCGGCATCGAACACCGGGGAGCTGTTTTTT. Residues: CASSPTGTGRLAASNTGELFF.

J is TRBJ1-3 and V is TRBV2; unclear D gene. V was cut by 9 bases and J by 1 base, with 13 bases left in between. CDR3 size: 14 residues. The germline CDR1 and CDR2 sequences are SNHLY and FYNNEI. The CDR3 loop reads CASASSVSGNTIYF. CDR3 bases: TGTGCCAGTGCGAGTTCCGTTTCTGGAAACACCATATATTTT.

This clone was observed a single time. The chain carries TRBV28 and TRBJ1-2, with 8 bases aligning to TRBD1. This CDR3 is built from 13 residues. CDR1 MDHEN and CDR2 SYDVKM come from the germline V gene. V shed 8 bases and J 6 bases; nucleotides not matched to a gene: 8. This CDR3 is CASGGQGINGYTF. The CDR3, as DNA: TGTGCCAGCGGTGGACAGGGAATCAATGGCTACACCTTC.

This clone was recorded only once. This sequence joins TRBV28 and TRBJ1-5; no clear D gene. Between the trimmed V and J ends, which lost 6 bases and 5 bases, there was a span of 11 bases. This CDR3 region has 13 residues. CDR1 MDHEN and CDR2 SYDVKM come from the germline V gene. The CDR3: CASSPRIDQPQHF. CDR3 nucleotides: TGTGCCAGCAGCCCTAGGATCGATCAGCCCCAGCATTTT. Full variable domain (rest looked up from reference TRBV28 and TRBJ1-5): DVKVTQSSRYLVKRTGEKVFLECVQDMDHENMFWYRQDPGLGLRLIYFSYDVKMKEKGDIPEGYSVSREKKERFSLILESASTNQTSMYLCASSPRIDQPQHFGDGTRLSIL.

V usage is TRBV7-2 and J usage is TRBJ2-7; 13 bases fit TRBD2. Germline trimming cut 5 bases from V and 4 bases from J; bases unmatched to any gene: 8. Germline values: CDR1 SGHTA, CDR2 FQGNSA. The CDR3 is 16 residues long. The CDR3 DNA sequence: TGTGCCAGCAGCCCCCGACTAGCGGGAGGAATTTACGAGCAGTACTTC. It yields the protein CASSPRLAGGIYEQYF.

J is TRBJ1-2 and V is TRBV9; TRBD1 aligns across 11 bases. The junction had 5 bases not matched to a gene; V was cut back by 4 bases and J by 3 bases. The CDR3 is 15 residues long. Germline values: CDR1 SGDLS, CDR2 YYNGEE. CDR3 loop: CASSIRDRGDYGYTF. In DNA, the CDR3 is TGTGCCAGCAGCATCCGGGACAGGGGGGACTATGGCTACACCTTC.

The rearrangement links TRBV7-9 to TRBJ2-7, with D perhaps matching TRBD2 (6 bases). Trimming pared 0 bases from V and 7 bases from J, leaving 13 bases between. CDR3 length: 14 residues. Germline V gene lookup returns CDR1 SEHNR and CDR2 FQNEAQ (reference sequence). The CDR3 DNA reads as TGTGCCAGCAGCTTAGCGATGGCGGGGACGGAGCAGTACTTC. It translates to CASSLAMAGTEQYF.

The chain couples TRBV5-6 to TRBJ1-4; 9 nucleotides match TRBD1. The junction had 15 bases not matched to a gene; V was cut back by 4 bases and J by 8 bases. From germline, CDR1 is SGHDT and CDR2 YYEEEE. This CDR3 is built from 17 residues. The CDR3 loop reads CASSGGTGRYLPEKLFF. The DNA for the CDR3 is TGTGCCAGCAGCGGGGGGACAGGGCGGTATTTGCCCGAAAAACTGTTTTTT.

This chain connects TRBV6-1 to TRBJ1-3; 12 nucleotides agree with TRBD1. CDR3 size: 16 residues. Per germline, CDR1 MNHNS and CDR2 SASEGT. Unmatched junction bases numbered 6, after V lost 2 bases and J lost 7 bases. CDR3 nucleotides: TGTGCCAGCAGTGAACCAGGGACAGGGGGCGGGAACACCATATATTTT. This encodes CASSEPGTGGGNTIYF.

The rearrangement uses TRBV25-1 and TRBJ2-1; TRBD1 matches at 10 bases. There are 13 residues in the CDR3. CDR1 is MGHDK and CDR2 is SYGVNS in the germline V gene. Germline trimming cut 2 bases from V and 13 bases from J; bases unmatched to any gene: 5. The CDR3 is CASSEDRGPRQFF. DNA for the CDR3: TGTGCCAGCAGTGAAGACAGGGGGCCCCGCCAGTTCTTC.

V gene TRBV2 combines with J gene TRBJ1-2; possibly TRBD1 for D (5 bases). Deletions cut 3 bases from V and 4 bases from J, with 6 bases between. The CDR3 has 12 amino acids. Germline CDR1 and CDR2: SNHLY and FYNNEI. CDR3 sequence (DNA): TGTGCCAGCAGTGAGACAGTCTATGGCTACACCTTC. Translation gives CASSETVYGYTF.

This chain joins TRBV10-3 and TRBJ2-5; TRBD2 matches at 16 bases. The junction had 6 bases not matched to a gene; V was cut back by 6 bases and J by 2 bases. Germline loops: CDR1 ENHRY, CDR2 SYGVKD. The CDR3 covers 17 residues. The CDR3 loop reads CAISKGLAGGIQETQYF. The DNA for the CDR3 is TGTGCCATCAGCAAGGGACTAGCGGGGGGGATACAAGAGACCCAGTACTTC.

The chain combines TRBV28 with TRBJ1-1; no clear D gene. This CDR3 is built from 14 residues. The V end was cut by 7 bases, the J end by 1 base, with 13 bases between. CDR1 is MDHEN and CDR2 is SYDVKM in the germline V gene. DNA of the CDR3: TGTGCCAGCAATCGGCGGAGAACGAACACTGAAGCTTTCTTT. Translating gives CASNRRRTNTEAFF.

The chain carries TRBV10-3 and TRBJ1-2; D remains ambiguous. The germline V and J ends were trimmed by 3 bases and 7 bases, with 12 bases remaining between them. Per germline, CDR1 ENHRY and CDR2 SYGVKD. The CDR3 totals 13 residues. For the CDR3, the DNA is TGTGCCATCAGTGACTCGGAGATAGGTGGCTACACCTTC. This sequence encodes CAISDSEIGGYTF.

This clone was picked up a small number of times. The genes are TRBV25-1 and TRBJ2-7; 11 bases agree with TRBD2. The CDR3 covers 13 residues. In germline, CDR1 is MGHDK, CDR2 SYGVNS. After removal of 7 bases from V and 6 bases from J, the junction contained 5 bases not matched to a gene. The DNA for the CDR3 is TGTGCCAGCATCCCTAGCGGGAGGTTCGAGCAGTACTTC. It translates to CASIPSGRFEQYF.

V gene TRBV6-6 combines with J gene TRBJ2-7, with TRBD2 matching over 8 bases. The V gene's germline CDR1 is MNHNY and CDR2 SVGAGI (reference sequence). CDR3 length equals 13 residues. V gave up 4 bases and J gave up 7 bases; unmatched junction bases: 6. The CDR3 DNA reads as TGTGCCAGCAGTTCCCAACCGGGGGGGGAGCAGTACTTC. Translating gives CASSSQPGGEQYF.

This CDR3 reads CASSLRGSTGSTGELFF. DNA of the CDR3: TGCGCCAGCAGCTTACGAGGTTCGACAGGGTCAACCGGGGAGCTGTTTTTT. V is TRBV5-1 and J is TRBJ2-2; 7 bases match TRBD1. This CDR3 spans 17 amino acids. Germline CDR1 SGHRS, CDR2 YFSETQ. Trimming cost V 2 bases and J 5 bases; bases outside gene matches: 12.

The CDR3 bases are TGTGCCAGTGCTGGACAGGGGGTCTCGCAGCAGTACTTC. Its translation is CASAGQGVSQQYF. The J gene is TRBJ2-7, the V gene TRBV19; 10 bases map to TRBD1. Losses at the gene ends were 8 bases for V and 8 bases for J; bases not matched to a gene: 9. Germline lookup yields CDR1 LNHDA and CDR2 SQIVND (reference sequence). The CDR3 spans 13 residues.

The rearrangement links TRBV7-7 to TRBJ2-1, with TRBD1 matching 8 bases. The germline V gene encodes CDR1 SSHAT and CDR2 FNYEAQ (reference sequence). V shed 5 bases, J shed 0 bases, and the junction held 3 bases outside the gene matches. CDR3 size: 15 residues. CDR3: CASSPGQGSYNEQFF. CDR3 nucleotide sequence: TGTGCCAGCAGCCCTGGACAGGGCTCCTACAATGAGCAGTTCTTC.

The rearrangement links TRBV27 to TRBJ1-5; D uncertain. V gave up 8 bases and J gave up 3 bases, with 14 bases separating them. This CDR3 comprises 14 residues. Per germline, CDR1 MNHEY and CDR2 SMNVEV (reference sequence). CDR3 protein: CASGRAPNNQPQHF. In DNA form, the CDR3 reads TGTGCCAGCGGGCGCGCGCCGAACAATCAGCCCCAGCATTTT.

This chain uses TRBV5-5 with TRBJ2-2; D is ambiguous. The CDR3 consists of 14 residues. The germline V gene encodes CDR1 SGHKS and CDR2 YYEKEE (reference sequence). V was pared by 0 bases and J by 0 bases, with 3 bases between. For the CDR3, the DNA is TGTGCCAGCAGCTTGGCCGCGAACACCGGGGAGCTGTTTTTT. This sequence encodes CASSLAANTGELFF.

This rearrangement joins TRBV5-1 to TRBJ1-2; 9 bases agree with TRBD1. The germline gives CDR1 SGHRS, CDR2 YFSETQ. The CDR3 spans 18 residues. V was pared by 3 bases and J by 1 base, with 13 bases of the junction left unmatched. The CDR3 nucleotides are TGCGCCAGCAGCTACCGGGGGACAGGGTCTCGTGATAACTATGGCTACACCTTC. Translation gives CASSYRGTGSRDNYGYTF.

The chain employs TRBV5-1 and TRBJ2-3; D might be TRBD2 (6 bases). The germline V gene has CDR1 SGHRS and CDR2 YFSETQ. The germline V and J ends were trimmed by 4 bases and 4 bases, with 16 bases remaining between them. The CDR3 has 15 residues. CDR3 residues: CASSARLDSSDTQYF. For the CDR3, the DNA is TGCGCCAGCAGCGCTAGACTAGATTCCTCAGATACGCAGTATTTT.

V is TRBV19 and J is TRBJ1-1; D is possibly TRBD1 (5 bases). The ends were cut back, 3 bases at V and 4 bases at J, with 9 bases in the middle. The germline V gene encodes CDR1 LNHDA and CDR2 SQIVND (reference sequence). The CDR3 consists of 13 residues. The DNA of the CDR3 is TGTGCCAGTAGTATTTGGGGGGGCACTGAAGCTTTCTTT. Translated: CASSIWGGTEAFF.

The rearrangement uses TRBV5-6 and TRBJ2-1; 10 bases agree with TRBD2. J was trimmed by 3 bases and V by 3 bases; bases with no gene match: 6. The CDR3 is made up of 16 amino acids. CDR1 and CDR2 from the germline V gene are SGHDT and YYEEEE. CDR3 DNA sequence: TGTGCCAGCAGCTCGCTTCTAGCGGGGGACTACAATGAGCAGTTCTTC. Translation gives CASSSLLAGDYNEQFF.

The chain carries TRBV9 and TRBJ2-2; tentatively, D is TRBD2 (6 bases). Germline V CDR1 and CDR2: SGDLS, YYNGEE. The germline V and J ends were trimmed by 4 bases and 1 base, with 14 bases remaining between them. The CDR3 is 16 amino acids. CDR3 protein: CASSTSLGGNTGELFF. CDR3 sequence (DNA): TGTGCCAGCAGCACCTCCCTCGGGGGGAACACCGGGGAGCTGTTTTTT.